Shown below are 32 T cell receptor beta chains from a single sample sequenced in a study of early T cells in non-severe SARS-CoV-2 infection. MiXCR, run by TCRdb on the 5' RACE reads, gives a single entry per CDR3 protein. The sample has tens of thousands of distinct CDR3 sequences, roughly 10% seen once. The source material was whole blood, sampled at baseline. Source of these receptors: an adult who was a healthcare worker with PCR-confirmed SARS-CoV-2 infection or an uninfected control (not recorded which).

This clonotype was picked up many times. The V call is TRBV6-1, the J call TRBJ2-3; D might be TRBD2 (5 bases). Trimming shortened V by 7 bases and J by 2 bases, and 13 bases separated the two germline ends. Germline loops: CDR1 MNHNS, CDR2 SASEGT. The CDR3 consists of 14 residues. The CDR3 sequence is CASTPGISTDTQYF. The CDR3 DNA reads as TGTGCCAGCACCCCGGGAATCTCCACAGATACGCAGTATTTT.

The chain is built from TRBV5-1 and TRBJ2-1; 7 bases are a match to TRBD1. J lost 7 bases, V lost 3 bases, and 10 bases had no gene match. CDR1 is SGHRS and CDR2 is YFSETQ in the germline V gene. CDR3 size: 15 residues. CDR3 protein: CASSSSTGSRNEQFF. The CDR3 bases are TGCGCCAGCAGCTCCTCGACAGGGTCGAGAAATGAGCAGTTCTTC. Drawing the rest from reference TRBV5-1 and TRBJ2-1, the complete variable domain is KAGVTQTPRYLIKTRGQQVTLSCSPISGHRSVSWYQQTPGQGLQFLFEYFSETQRNKGNFPGRFSGRQFSNSRSEMNVSTLELGDSALYLCASSSSTGSRNEQFFGPGTRLTVL.

The chain uses TRBV7-2 and TRBJ1-2; D remains unclear. The germline V and J ends were trimmed by 1 base and 5 bases, with 8 bases remaining between them. Germline V gives CDR1 SGHTA, CDR2 FQGNSA. This CDR3 region has 13 residues. The CDR3 region is CASSLGRPYGYTF. The CDR3 DNA follows: TGTGCCAGCAGCTTAGGGAGACCTTATGGCTACACCTTC. Together with reference TRBV7-2 and TRBJ1-2, the CDR3 gives the full variable domain: GAGVSQSPSNKVTEKGKDVELRCDPISGHTALYWYRQSLGQGLEFLIYFQGNSAPDKSGLPSDRFSAERTGGSVSTLTIQRTQQEDSAVYLCASSLGRPYGYTFGSGTRLTVV.

This clonotype was detected a few times. The chain joins TRBV5-1 to TRBJ2-5; D possibly uses TRBD1 or TRBD2 (5 bases each). This CDR3 has 14 residues. V lost 1 base and J 4 bases, leaving 11 bases between the germline ends. The V gene's germline CDR1 is SGHRS and CDR2 YFSETQ. The CDR3 bases are TGCGCCAGCAGCTTGCGGGGCAGCACAGAGACCCAGTACTTC. This codes for CASSLRGSTETQYF.

This clonotype has only a few counts. V is TRBV24-1 and J is TRBJ2-3; 8 bases are a match to TRBD2. With V trimmed by 0 bases and J by 1 base, 5 bases remained unmatched. Germline values: CDR1 KGHDR, CDR2 SFDVKD. The CDR3 runs to 17 residues. CDR3 residues: CATSDLPGRAGTDTQYF. CDR3 sequence (DNA): TGTGCCACCAGTGATTTGCCCGGGAGGGCCGGCACAGATACGCAGTATTTT.

V and J are TRBV7-9 and TRBJ1-1; D is unclear. The CDR3 is made up of 13 amino acids. The V end was cut by 2 bases, the J end by 6 bases, with 10 bases between. Germline assignment: CDR1 SEHNR and CDR2 FQNEAQ (reference sequence). CDR3 sequence: CASSLMGIAEAFF. DNA of the CDR3: TGTGCCAGCAGCTTAATGGGTATTGCTGAAGCTTTCTTT.

The chain joins TRBV29-1 to TRBJ2-1; the D gene is possibly TRBD2 (7 bases). V was pared by 0 bases and J by 2 bases, with 17 bases between. The germline gives CDR1 SQVTM, CDR2 ANQGSEA. The CDR3 consists of 17 residues. The CDR3 DNA reads as TGCAGCGTTGAAGATCGATGGGGGGGGCCCCCCTACAATGAGCAGTTCTTC. It specifies CSVEDRWGGPPYNEQFF.

This clonotype was counted between two and nine times. The CDR3 loop reads CASSPIGQGKTEAFF. Here the CDR3 DNA reads TGTGCCAGCAGTCCGATCGGACAGGGGAAGACTGAAGCTTTCTTT. The chain joins TRBV5-6 to TRBJ1-1; 9 nucleotides line up with TRBD1. This CDR3 spans 15 amino acids. Germline V gene data show CDR1 as SGHDT and CDR2 as YYEEEE. J lost 5 bases, V lost 5 bases, and 10 bases had no gene match.

This clonotype was recorded at least ten times. CDR3 residues: CASSAGPTYEQYF. The CDR3 DNA is TGCGCCAGCAGCGCGGGACCAACCTACGAGCAGTACTTC. The chain has TRBV5-1 and TRBJ2-7, with a weak D call TRBD2 (6 bases). Trimming stripped 4 bases from V and 2 bases from J, with 10 bases between. The CDR3 has 13 amino acids. Looked up from germline, CDR1 is SGHRS and CDR2 is YFSETQ. Combining the CDR3 with reference TRBV5-1 and TRBJ2-7 gives the whole variable domain KAGVTQTPRYLIKTRGQQVTLSCSPISGHRSVSWYQQTPGQGLQFLFEYFSETQRNKGNFPGRFSGRQFSNSRSEMNVSTLELGDSALYLCASSAGPTYEQYFGPGTRLTVT.

The genes are TRBV5-1 and TRBJ2-2, with D possibly being TRBD1 (5 bases). CDR3 length: 16 amino acids. V shed 2 bases and J shed 1 base, with 12 bases lying between them. Germline lookup yields CDR1 SGHRS and CDR2 YFSETQ. For the CDR3, the DNA is TGCGCCAGCAGCTTCCCTCAGGGCCAGAACACCGGGGAGCTGTTTTTT. This codes for CASSFPQGQNTGELFF.

This clonotype occurred many times. The rearrangement uses TRBV7-2 and TRBJ2-7, with 15 bases that match TRBD2. The germline V gene encodes CDR1 SGHTA and CDR2 FQGNSA. The trim removed 5 bases at V and 7 bases at J, leaving 15 bases unmatched. This CDR3 is built from 18 residues. For the CDR3, the DNA is TGTGCCAGCAGCCCCCCGGGACTAGCGGGAGGAACGTCGGGTGAGCAGTACTTC. As protein: CASSPPGLAGGTSGEQYF.

This chain connects TRBV4-2 to TRBJ2-7; 8 bases match TRBD2. Germline V CDR1 and CDR2: LGHNA, YNFKEQ. Trimming cost V 4 bases and J 2 bases; bases outside gene matches: 7. The CDR3 covers 15 residues. For the CDR3, the DNA is TGTGCCAGCAGCCCCGGACTAGCTTCAACCTACGAGCAGTACTTC. Protein product: CASSPGLASTYEQYF.

At least ten counts were recorded for this clonotype. This chain uses TRBV6-6 with TRBJ1-6; TRBD1 aligns across 7 bases. This CDR3 is 16 amino acids long. With 5 bases clipped from V and 0 bases from J, the junction kept 4 bases outside the gene matches. Per the germline V gene, CDR1 is MNHNY and CDR2 is SVGAGI (reference sequence). DNA for the CDR3: TGTGCCAGCAGTCCACAGGGGAGCTCCTATAATTCACCCCTCCACTTT. This sequence encodes CASSPQGSSYNSPLHF.

This clonotype was counted at least ten times. V gene TRBV25-1 combines with J gene TRBJ2-2, with 12 bases aligning to TRBD2. The CDR3 totals 18 residues. After removal of 4 bases from V and 1 base from J, the junction contained 7 bases not matched to a gene. Germline assignment: CDR1 MGHDK and CDR2 SYGVNS. CDR3 residues: CASSVIGTSGLNTGELFF. The CDR3 nucleotides read TGTGCCAGCAGTGTCATTGGGACTAGCGGGTTGAACACCGGGGAGCTGTTTTTT.

This clonotype was seen a few times. J is TRBJ2-7 and V is TRBV29-1; possibly TRBD2 for D (5 bases). The CDR3 extends over 11 amino acids. Germline-derived CDR1 and CDR2 are SQVTM and ANQGSEA. Deletions cut 7 bases from V and 5 bases from J, with 12 bases between. The CDR3 DNA reads as TGCAGCGGGAGGAGAGCGGACGAGCAGTACTTC. It yields the protein CSGRRADEQYF.

This clonotype was detected a few times. The rearrangement joins TRBV30 to TRBJ2-1, with TRBD1 as a possible D gene (5 bases). V dropped 3 bases and J dropped 5 bases, with 20 bases sitting between them. Germline V gene sequence: CDR1 GTSNPN, CDR2 SVGIG (reference sequence). The CDR3 sequence is 16 residues long. For the CDR3, the DNA is TGTGCCTGGAGGCCGTGGGGCAGGGCGGAAAACAATGAGCAGTTCTTC. Translated: CAWRPWGRAENNEQFF. Looking up the rest from reference TRBV30 and TRBJ2-1 gives the full variable domain: SQTIHQWPATLVQPVGSPLSLECTVEGTSNPNLYWYRQAAGRGLQLLFYSVGIGQISSEVPQNLSASRPQDRQFILSSKKLLLSDSGFYLCAWRPWGRAENNEQFFGPGTRLTVL.

The V call is TRBV12-3 or TRBV12-4, the J call TRBJ2-7, with a tentative D call TRBD2 (6 bases). This CDR3 region has 13 residues. V lost 1 base to trimming and J lost 5 bases, with 9 bases between them. The CDR3 is CASSLERGNEQYF. The CDR3, as DNA: TGTGCCAGCAGTTTAGAGCGCGGGAACGAGCAGTACTTC.

The chain employs TRBV11-2 and TRBJ2-1, with D tentatively TRBD2 (5 bases). There are 14 residues in the CDR3. Deletions cut 4 bases from V and 5 bases from J, with 12 bases between. Germline V gives CDR1 SGHAT, CDR2 FQNNGV. The CDR3 spells CASSSIGGHNEQFF. In DNA, the CDR3 is TGTGCCAGCAGCTCCATCGGCGGGCACAATGAGCAGTTCTTC.

This clonotype was counted a few times. The rearrangement joins TRBV4-3 to TRBJ2-1; 12 positions match TRBD2. V trimming: 0 bases; J trimming: 2 bases; junction bases outside the gene matches: 8. Looked up from germline, CDR1 is LGHNA and CDR2 is YSLEER. CDR3 length equals 19 residues. CDR3 sequence reads: CASSQDGSGLAGPYNEQFF. CDR3 nucleotides: TGCGCCAGCAGCCAAGATGGTAGTGGACTAGCGGGACCCTACAATGAGCAGTTCTTC.

This sequence joins TRBV29-1 and TRBJ1-3; D is possibly TRBD1 (6 bases). The CDR3 totals 12 residues. The ends were cut back, 6 bases at V and 11 bases at J, with 17 bases in the middle. Germline V gene data show CDR1 as SQVTM and CDR2 as ANQGSEA. The CDR3 region has the DNA TGCAGCGTAACAGAAACAGGGTCGGCCATATATTTT. This translates into CSVTETGSAIYF.

V is TRBV7-2 and J is TRBJ2-2, with D uncertain. The V gene lost 4 bases and the J gene lost 0 bases, with 3 bases spanning the gap. The CDR3 totals 13 residues. Germline V gene lookup returns CDR1 SGHTA and CDR2 FQGNSA. CDR3 bases: TGTGCCAGCAGCTCCCCGAACACCGGGGAGCTGTTTTTT. The encoded protein is CASSSPNTGELFF.

The chain recombines TRBV7-2 with TRBJ1-2; D may be TRBD1 (5 bases). Trimming left V 5 bases short and J 4 bases short, with 17 bases between. CDR3 length equals 15 residues. Germline CDR1 is SGHTA and CDR2 is FQGNSA. CDR3 in DNA: TGTGCCAGCAGCCCCAATCTCAGGGAGGCCTATGGCTACACCTTC. This translates into CASSPNLREAYGYTF.

This clonotype was counted ten times or more. The chain joins TRBV18 to TRBJ2-1, with a weak D call TRBD1 (6 bases). Germline V CDR1 and CDR2: KGHSH, LQKENI. The CDR3 consists of 14 residues. Between the trimmed V and J ends, which lost 5 bases and 2 bases, there was a span of 10 bases. The CDR3 region is CASSKQGPYNEQFF. The CDR3 nucleotides read TGTGCCAGCTCAAAACAGGGACCCTACAATGAGCAGTTCTTC.

In this sample, this clonotype turned up a few times. The V and J genes are TRBV19 and TRBJ2-1; 11 bases are a match to TRBD2. The CDR3 has 13 amino acids. The trim removed 9 bases at V and 5 bases at J, leaving 3 bases unmatched. Germline CDR1 and CDR2: LNHDA and SQIVND (reference sequence). The CDR3 is CASKLAGDNEQFF. The CDR3 region has the DNA TGTGCCAGCAAACTAGCGGGAGACAATGAGCAGTTCTTC.

This clonotype was seen a handful of times. The rearrangement joins TRBV12-3 or TRBV12-4 to TRBJ2-5; the match to TRBD1 covers 7 bases. J was trimmed by 3 bases and V by 6 bases; bases with no gene match: 10. This CDR3 has 15 amino acids. Written as DNA, the CDR3 is TGTGCCAGCAGGGCTTTCGGGACAGAGGAAGAGACCCAGTACTTC. Protein product: CASRAFGTEEETQYF.

V usage is TRBV3-1 and J usage is TRBJ2-7; 8 bases agree with TRBD2. V was clipped by 0 bases and J by 2 bases; unmatched bases: 6. Germline CDR1 reads LGHDT; CDR2 reads YNNKEL (reference sequence). This CDR3 has 16 amino acids. The CDR3 loop reads CASSQDVIAGTYEQYF. In nucleotides, the CDR3 is TGTGCCAGCAGCCAAGATGTAATAGCGGGAACCTACGAGCAGTACTTC.

This clonotype was picked up a small number of times. V and J are TRBV5-1 and TRBJ2-2; TRBD1 matches at 9 bases. The germline V gene has CDR1 SGHRS and CDR2 YFSETQ. The V segment lost 0 bases and the J segment 6 bases; nucleotides outside the gene matches: 6. The CDR3 covers 16 residues. CDR3 sequence: CASSLEGQGIAGELFF. The CDR3 DNA reads TGCGCCAGCAGCTTGGAGGGACAGGGAATTGCCGGGGAGCTGTTTTTT.

In its sample, this clonotype was seen many times. The genes are TRBV20-1 and TRBJ1-4; no clear D gene. This CDR3 is 13 amino acids long. Germline V gene data show CDR1 as DFQATT and CDR2 as SNEGSKA (reference sequence). The V and J ends lost 6 bases and 3 bases respectively, with 11 bases between them. The CDR3 reads CSAELWANEKLFF. Here the CDR3 DNA reads TGCAGTGCCGAGCTTTGGGCTAATGAAAAACTGTTTTTT.

The chain has TRBV9 and TRBJ1-2; D is ambiguous. This CDR3 region has 13 residues. CDR1 and CDR2 from the germline V gene are SGDLS and YYNGEE. V lost 6 bases and J 5 bases, leaving 14 bases between the germline ends. The CDR3 spells CASKNMAPYGYTF. The CDR3 DNA sequence: TGTGCCAGCAAAAATATGGCGCCGTATGGCTACACCTTC.

The rearrangement joins TRBV6-1 to TRBJ1-2, with 8 bases fitting TRBD1. Germline V gene sequence: CDR1 MNHNS, CDR2 SASEGT. Trimming cost V 2 bases and J 7 bases; bases outside gene matches: 9. This CDR3 comprises 15 residues. The CDR3 DNA sequence: TGTGCCAGCAGTGAATTGCCAGGGGGCTCTTTTGGCTACACCTTC. Protein sequence: CASSELPGGSFGYTF.

CDR3 bases: TGCAGCGTGGCAGTCGAGCTGAACACTGAAGCTTTCTTT. Protein product: CSVAVELNTEAFF. The chain links TRBV29-1 to TRBJ1-1, with unresolved D. The CDR3 contains 13 residues. Germline CDR1 reads SQVTM; CDR2 reads ANQGSEA. V shed 6 bases and J shed 0 bases, with 11 bases lying between them.

This chain connects TRBV5-1 to TRBJ2-5; D uncertain. Germline V CDR1 and CDR2: SGHRS, YFSETQ. This CDR3 has 14 residues. Trimming shortened V by 0 bases and J by 1 base, and 7 bases separated the two germline ends. CDR3 in DNA: TGCGCCAGCAGCTTGGCGGTCAGCCAAGAGACCCAGTACTTC. Amino acids: CASSLAVSQETQYF.